A selection of T cell receptor beta chains follows, all from one sample in a study of tumor-infiltrating lymphocytes in localized non-small cell lung cancer. Assay used: immunoSEQ multiplex PCR; TCRdb lists only in-frame clones, some missing. The table records roughly 8,400 clones, 60% to 80% of them present only once. Material: uninvolved lung tissue not adjacent to the tumor. The receptors here all came from a human donor with non-small cell lung cancer. Each CDR3 is given with its conserved first and last residue. D genes are given only for firm matches. Not every row has a clone size; where given, it reads once, few, many or a size class.

abundance: NA; j_gene: TRBJ2-2; d_gene: NA; v_gene: TRBV6-5; CDR3nt: TGTGCCAGCAGTTACTCAATAGCGGCAAACACCGGGGAGCTGTTTTTT; CDR3aa: CASSYSIAANTGELFF
abundance: NA; j_gene: TRBJ2-7; d_gene: NA; v_gene: TRBV15; CDR3nt: TGTGCCACCAGCAGAGGCTACGAGCAGTACTTC; CDR3aa: CATSRGYEQYF
abundance: NA; j_gene: TRBJ2-3; d_gene: NA; v_gene: TRBV11-2; CDR3nt: TGTGCCAGCAGCTTAGCTCGGCCACCTACCCCTCCAGATACGCAGTATTTT; CDR3aa: CASSLARPPTPPDTQYF
abundance: NA; j_gene: TRBJ2-7; d_gene: NA; v_gene: TRBV2; CDR3nt: TGTGCCAGCAGTGGAGGGAGTGAGCAGTACTTC; CDR3aa: CASSGGSEQYF
abundance: NA; j_gene: TRBJ2-3; d_gene: TRBD2; v_gene: TRBV28; CDR3nt: TGTGCCAGCAGGGGACTAGCGGGTCCTAGCACAGATACGCAGTATTTT; CDR3aa: CASRGLAGPSTDTQYF
abundance: NA; j_gene: TRBJ1-3; d_gene: TRBD1; v_gene: TRBV10-3; CDR3nt: TGTGCCATCAGTATGGGCCCCGACAGGGATGGGGACACCATATATTTT; CDR3aa: CAISMGPDRDGDTIYF
abundance: NA; j_gene: TRBJ2-3; d_gene: TRBD2; v_gene: TRBV11-2; CDR3nt: TGTGCCAGCAGCACTTGGGCTAGCGGGAGTGGAAATACGCAGTATTTT; CDR3aa: CASSTWASGSGNTQYF
abundance: NA; j_gene: TRBJ2-1; d_gene: NA; v_gene: TRBV11-2; CDR3nt: TGTGCCAGCAGCTTAGGGGGGCGGGAGTTAGGCAATGAGCAGTTCTTC; CDR3aa: CASSLGGRELGNEQFF
abundance: NA; j_gene: TRBJ1-1; d_gene: TRBD1; v_gene: TRBV28; CDR3nt: TGTGCCAGCAGTTTCGAGGGACAGGGGAACACTGAAGCTTTCTTT; CDR3aa: CASSFEGQGNTEAFF
abundance: NA; j_gene: TRBJ2-1; d_gene: NA; v_gene: TRBV2; CDR3nt: TGTGCCAGCAACGGGCAGGCTTACAATGAGCAGTTCTTC; CDR3aa: CASNGQAYNEQFF
abundance: few; j_gene: TRBJ1-2; d_gene: NA; v_gene: TRBV5-6; CDR3nt: TGTGCCAGCAGCTTGGAAGCGAGAGGGGGCTACACCTTC; CDR3aa: CASSLEARGGYTF
abundance: NA; j_gene: TRBJ2-1; d_gene: NA; v_gene: TRBV18; CDR3nt: TGTGCCAGCGCGACAGGAGGGAAGAATGAGCAGTTCTTC; CDR3aa: CASATGGKNEQFF
abundance: NA; j_gene: TRBJ2-1; d_gene: NA; v_gene: TRBV5-1; CDR3nt: TGCGCCAGCAGCTTGAGTCTAGAGGGGGGTGAGCAGTTCTTC; CDR3aa: CASSLSLEGGEQFF
abundance: NA; j_gene: TRBJ1-1; d_gene: NA; v_gene: TRBV5-1; CDR3nt: TGCGCCAGCAGCTTGAGCAGGGGCGATTCTGAAGCTTTCTTT; CDR3aa: CASSLSRGDSEAFF
abundance: NA; j_gene: TRBJ1-2; d_gene: NA; v_gene: TRBV9; CDR3nt: TGTGCCAGCAGCCCCTCGTTAGGAGGCGACTATGGCTACACCTTC; CDR3aa: CASSPSLGGDYGYTF